The clone carrying this TCR beta chain occurred a few times. Its target is not known. This entry comes from a study of cytomegalovirus exposure and HLA in healthy donors. Points from the study as a whole: Prior analysis indicated that the majority of TCR beta V segments exhibited productivity approximately 87% or approximately 30% of the time. High specificity and sensitivity for cytomegalovirus status were reported for the classifier.

At the time of sampling, donors were nominally healthy, though unrecorded immune exposures were likely. 60 Vbeta and 13 Jbeta primers were used in PCR. This table comes from immunoSEQ multiplex PCR, and its TCRdb copy is limited to in-frame clones, with some not included. The sample yields under 200,000 clones, 10% to 15% seen once. The V gene's germline CDR1 is SGHDT and CDR2 YYEEEE. The J segment lost 1 base and the V segment lost 0 bases, leaving 2 bases of the junction unmatched. The CDR3 length is 15 residues. Sequencing was carried out using PBMCs. The clonotype comes from a man between 50 and 59 years old in good health and CMV-seropositive. This rearrangement joins TRBV5-6 to TRBJ2-3; 7 bases fit TRBD1. CDR3 amino acids: CASSLVGTGTDTQYF. The CDR3 nucleotides read TGTGCCAGCAGCTTGGTTGGGACAGGCACAGATACGCAGTATTTT. The complete variable domain, with remaining parts taken from reference TRBV5-6 and TRBJ2-3, reads DAGVTQSPTHLIKTRGQQVTLRCSPKSGHDTVSWYQQALGQGPQFIFQYYEEEERQRGNFPDRFSGHQFPNYSSELNVNALLLGDSALYLCASSLVGTGTDTQYFGPGTRLTVL.